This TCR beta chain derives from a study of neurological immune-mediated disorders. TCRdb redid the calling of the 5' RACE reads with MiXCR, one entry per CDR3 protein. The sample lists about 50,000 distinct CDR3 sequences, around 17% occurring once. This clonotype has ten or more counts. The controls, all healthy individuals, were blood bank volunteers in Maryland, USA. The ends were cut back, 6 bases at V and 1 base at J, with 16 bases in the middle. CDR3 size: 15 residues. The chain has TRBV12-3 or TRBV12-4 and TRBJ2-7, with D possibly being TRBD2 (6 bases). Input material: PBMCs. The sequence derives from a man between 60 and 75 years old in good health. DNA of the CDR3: TGTGCCAGCAGGGATGGACCGGCGGGGTCCTACGAGCAGTACTTC. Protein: CASRDGPAGSYEQYF.